This T cell receptor beta chain was identified in a study of control samples from healthy donors and cancer patients. The germline V gene encodes CDR1 GTSNPN and CDR2 SVGIG (reference sequence). The CDR3 is 10 residues long. V lost 3 bases, J lost 6 bases, and 4 bases lay in between. On this clone: Other DNA sequences in this specimen translate into the identical CDR3.

Libraries were prepared by immunoSEQ multiplex PCR; TCRdb keeps only in-frame clonotypes and omits some of them. The sample lists 150,000 to 200,000 clones; around 94% were seen once. The clonotype was recovered from a man aged 30-40 years in good health. The specimen was blood. The chain joins TRBV30 to TRBJ2-3; D gene ambiguous. CDR3 loop: CAWSRDTQYF. In DNA, the CDR3 is TGTGCCTGGAGCCGCGATACGCAGTATTTT.